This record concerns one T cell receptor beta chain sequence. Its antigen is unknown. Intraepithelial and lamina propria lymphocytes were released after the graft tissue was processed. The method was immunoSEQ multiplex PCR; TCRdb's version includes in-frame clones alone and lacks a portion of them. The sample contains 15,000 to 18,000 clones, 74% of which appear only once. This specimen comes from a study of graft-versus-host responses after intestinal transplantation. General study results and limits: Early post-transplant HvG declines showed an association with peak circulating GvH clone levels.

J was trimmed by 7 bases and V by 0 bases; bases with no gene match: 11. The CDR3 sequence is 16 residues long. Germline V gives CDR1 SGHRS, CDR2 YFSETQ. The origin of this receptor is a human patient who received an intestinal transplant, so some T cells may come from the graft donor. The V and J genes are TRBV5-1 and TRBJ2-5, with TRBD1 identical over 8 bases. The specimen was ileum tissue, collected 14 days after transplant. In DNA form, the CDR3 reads TGCGCCAGCAGCTTGGAAGGCAGGGGGCGATTGGGGACCCAGTACTTC. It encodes CASSLEGRGRLGTQYF. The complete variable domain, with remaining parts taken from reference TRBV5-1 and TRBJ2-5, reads KAGVTQTPRYLIKTRGQQVTLSCSPISGHRSVSWYQQTPGQGLQFLFEYFSETQRNKGNFPGRFSGRQFSNSRSEMNVSTLELGDSALYLCASSLEGRGRLGTQYFGPGTRLLVL.